The 4 T cell receptor beta chains reported below all come from one sample, sequenced in a study of human T cells and chemical hapten exposure. A single record per CDR3 protein comes from TCRdb applying MiXCR to the RACE reads. The sample comprises about 82,000 distinct CDR3 sequences, 10% to 15% of which are singletons, and under 6% rests with the top ten. Noted time point: patch test 3, about 24 weeks after DPC sensitization. Treatment described: therapeutic diphenylcyclopropenone sensitization with weekly scalp DPC. Sequences were derived from whole blood, sampled in connection with sensitization to the hapten diphenylcyclopropenone (DPC). The receptors shown here come from a woman aged 45-60 years with alopecia areata. Some clones in this sample may be carry-over from other donors' samples.

This clonotype has more than one count but fewer than ten. The chain employs TRBV28 and TRBJ1-2; 7 nucleotides match TRBD1. The CDR3 has 15 amino acids. Germline lookup yields CDR1 MDHEN and CDR2 SYDVKM. V was clipped by 2 bases and J by 5 bases; unmatched bases: 8. The CDR3 DNA is TGTGCCAGCAGTTTACAGGGGGGATTTAGTTATGGCTACACCTTC. It is translated as CASSLQGGFSYGYTF.

This clonotype was seen a handful of times. The J gene is TRBJ2-7, the V gene TRBV20-1, with D uncertain. CDR1 and CDR2 from the germline V gene are DFQATT and SNEGSKA (reference sequence). Between the trimmed V and J ends, which lost 0 bases and 7 bases, there was a span of 10 bases. This CDR3 is built from 12 residues. The CDR3 nucleotides read TGCAGTGCTAGAGAAGGTTTGGGGGAGCAGTACTTC. Its protein product is CSAREGLGEQYF.

With respect to this clonotype: A much larger clone is a single base away; this may be a read error. The chain links TRBV20-1 to TRBJ2-7; D is ambiguous. The CDR3 is 11 residues long. The germline CDR1 and CDR2 sequences are DFQATT and SNEGSKA (reference sequence). The CDR3 DNA follows: TGCAGTGCGACCTTCTCCTACGAGCAGCACTTC. It is translated as CSATFSYEQHF.

This clonotype appeared many times. The rearrangement uses TRBV5-5 and TRBJ2-6; TRBD2 is a possible D gene (6 bases). The length of the CDR3 is 16 residues. V lost 2 bases to trimming and J lost 0 bases, with 9 bases between them. CDR1 and CDR2 from the germline V gene are SGHKS and YYEKEE (reference sequence). This CDR3 reads CASSFGGLSGANVLTF. CDR3 bases: TGTGCCAGCAGCTTTGGGGGACTCTCTGGGGCCAACGTCCTGACTTTC.